What follows describes a single T cell receptor (beta chain). This CDR3 is 15 amino acids long. Per germline, CDR1 SEHNR and CDR2 FQNEAQ (reference sequence). The V and J ends lost 5 bases and 5 bases, in that order; junction bases with no gene match: 7. The protocol was immunoSEQ multiplex PCR, while the TCRdb copy is restricted to in-frame clones and leaves out a portion. In the table there are some 110,000 clones, about 79% of which are singletons. This record comes from a study of blood T cell repertoires in COVID-19. Study at large: The origin of the acute and convalescent COVID-19 samples was the United States, Italy and Spain.

This chain uses TRBV7-9 with TRBJ1-4; 8 bases agree with TRBD1. The source material was peripheral blood. The sequence derives from a woman aged 70-85 years with acute or convalescent COVID-19. CDR3 loop: CASSGGQVQNEKLFF. DNA for the CDR3: TGTGCCAGCAGCGGGGGACAGGTTCAAAATGAAAAACTGTTTTTT.